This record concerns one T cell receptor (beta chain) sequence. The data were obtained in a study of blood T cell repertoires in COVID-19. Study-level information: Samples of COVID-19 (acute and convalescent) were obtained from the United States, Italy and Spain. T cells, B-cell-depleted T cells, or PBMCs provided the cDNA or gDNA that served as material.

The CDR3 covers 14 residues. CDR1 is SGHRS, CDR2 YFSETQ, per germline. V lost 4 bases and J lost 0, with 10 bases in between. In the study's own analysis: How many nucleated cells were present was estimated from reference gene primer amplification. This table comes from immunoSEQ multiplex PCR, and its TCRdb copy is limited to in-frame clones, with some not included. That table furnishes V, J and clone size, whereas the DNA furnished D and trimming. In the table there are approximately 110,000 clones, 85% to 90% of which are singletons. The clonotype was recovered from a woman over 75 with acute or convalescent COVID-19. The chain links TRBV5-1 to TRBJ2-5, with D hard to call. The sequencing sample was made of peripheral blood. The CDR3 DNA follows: TGCGCCAGCAGCCTTTCCAGCGACCAAGAGACCCAGTACTTC. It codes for CASSLSSDQETQYF.